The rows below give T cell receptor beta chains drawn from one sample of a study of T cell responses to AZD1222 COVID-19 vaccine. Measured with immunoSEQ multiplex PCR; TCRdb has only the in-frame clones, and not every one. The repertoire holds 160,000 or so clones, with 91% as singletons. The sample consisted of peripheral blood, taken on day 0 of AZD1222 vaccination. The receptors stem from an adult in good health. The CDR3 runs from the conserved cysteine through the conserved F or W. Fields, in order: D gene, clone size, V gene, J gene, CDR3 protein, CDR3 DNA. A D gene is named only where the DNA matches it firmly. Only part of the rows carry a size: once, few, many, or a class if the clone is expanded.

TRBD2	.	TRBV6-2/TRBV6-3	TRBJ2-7	CASSSPGLATYYEQYF	TGTGCCAGCAGTTCCCCGGGACTAGCAACCTACTACGAGCAGTACTTC
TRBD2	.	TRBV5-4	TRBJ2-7	CASNGAGGPGEQYF	TGTGCCAGCAATGGTGCGGGGGGACCAGGGGAGCAGTACTTC
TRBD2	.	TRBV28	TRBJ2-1	CASRLWGGGGRALSSYNEQFF	TGTGCCAGCAGACTATGGGGAGGAGGCGGGAGGGCCCTGTCGTCCTACAATGAGCAGTTCTTC
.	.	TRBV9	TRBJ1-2	CASSGSNYGYTF	TGTGCCAGCAGCGGCAGTAACTATGGCTACACCTTC
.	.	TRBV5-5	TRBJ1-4	CASSLDLQLATNEKLFF	TGTGCCAGCAGCTTGGATTTACAGCTTGCAACTAATGAAAAACTGTTTTTT
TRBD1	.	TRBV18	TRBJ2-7	CASSPSSGQLPYEQYF	TGTGCCAGCTCACCCTCCTCGGGACAGTTGCCGTACGAGCAGTACTTC
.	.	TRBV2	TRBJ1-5	CASSAGNRDQPQHF	TGTGCCAGCAGTGCTGGTAACAGGGATCAGCCCCAGCATTTT
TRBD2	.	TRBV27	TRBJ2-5	CASSDMGLAGGETQYF	TGTGCCAGCAGCGACATGGGACTAGCGGGGGGAGAGACCCAGTACTTC
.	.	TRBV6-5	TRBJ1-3	CASSYSAGDGNTIYF	TGTGCCAGCAGTTACTCGGCAGGGGATGGAAACACCATATATTTT
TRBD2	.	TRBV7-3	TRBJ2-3	CASSLSGKGTDTQYF	TGTGCCAGCAGTTTGAGCGGGAAAGGGACAGATACGCAGTATTTT
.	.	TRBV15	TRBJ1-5	CATSRAGAGPQHF	TGTGCCACCAGCAGAGCCGGGGCAGGGCCCCAGCATTTT
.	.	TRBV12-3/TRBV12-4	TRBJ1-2	CASSQDGYGYTF	TGTGCCAGCAGCCAGGACGGCTATGGCTACACCTTC
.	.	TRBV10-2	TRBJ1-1	CASRDGNTEAFF	TGCGCCAGCAGAGACGGAAACACTGAAGCTTTCTTT
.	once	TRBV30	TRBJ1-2	CAWSENGANYGYTF	TGTGCCTGGAGTGAAAACGGAGCTAACTATGGCTACACCTTC
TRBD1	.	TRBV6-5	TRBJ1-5	CASQHRGGDNQPQHF	TGTGCCAGTCAACACAGGGGGGGAGACAATCAGCCCCAGCATTTT
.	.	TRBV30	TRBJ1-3	CAWNPLIPGNTIYF	TGTGCCTGGAACCCATTAATTCCTGGAAACACCATATATTTT
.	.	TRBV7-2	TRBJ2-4	CASTALGLAKNIQYF	TGTGCCAGCACCGCTTTGGGCTTAGCCAAAAACATTCAGTACTTC
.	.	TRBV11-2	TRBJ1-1	CASSFNRNTEAFF	TGTGCCAGCAGCTTCAACAGGAACACTGAAGCTTTCTTT
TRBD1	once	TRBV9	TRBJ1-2	CASSPGGGNYGYTF	TGTGCCAGCAGCCCAGGGGGTGGTAACTATGGCTACACCTTC
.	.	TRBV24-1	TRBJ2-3	CATSPRGPLGTDTQYF	TGTGCCACCAGTCCCCGCGGACCCCTCGGCACAGATACGCAGTATTTT
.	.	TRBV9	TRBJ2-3	CASSAGYTDTQYF	TGTGCCAGCAGCGCCGGATACACAGATACGCAGTATTTT
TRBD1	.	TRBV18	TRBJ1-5	CASSRTGTEGQPQHF	TGTGCCAGCTCGCGAACCGGGACAGAGGGGCAGCCCCAGCATTTT
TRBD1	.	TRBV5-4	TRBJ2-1	CASSMTGGAGDEQFF	TGTGCCAGCAGCATGACAGGGGGCGCAGGGGATGAGCAGTTCTTC
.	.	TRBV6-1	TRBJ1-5	CASSDQGTSNQPQHF	TGTGCCAGCAGTGATCAGGGAACGAGCAATCAGCCCCAGCATTTT
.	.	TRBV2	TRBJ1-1	CASRTDRTVGGTEAFF	TGTGCCAGCAGGACGGACAGAACAGTCGGGGGCACTGAAGCTTTCTTT
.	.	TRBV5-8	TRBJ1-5	CASSLWGATQPQHF	TGTGCCAGCAGCTTGTGGGGTGCGACTCAGCCCCAGCATTTT
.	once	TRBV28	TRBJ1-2	CASSSPKGYTF	TGTGCCAGCAGTTCCCCTAAGGGCTACACCTTC
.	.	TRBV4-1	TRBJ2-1	CASSQEMHGQSSYNEQFF	TGCGCCAGCAGCCAAGAGATGCACGGACAGAGCTCCTACAATGAGCAGTTCTTC
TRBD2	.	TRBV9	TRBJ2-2	CASSLTGTSVHGELFF	TGTGCCAGCAGCTTAACCGGGACTAGCGTACACGGGGAGCTGTTTTTT
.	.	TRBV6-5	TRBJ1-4	CASRRTADPDEKLFF	TGTGCCAGCAGGCGGACAGCGGATCCTGATGAAAAACTGTTTTTT
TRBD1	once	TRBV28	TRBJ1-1	CASSSGTGVEAFF	TGTGCCAGCAGTTCGGGGACAGGGGTAGAAGCTTTCTTT
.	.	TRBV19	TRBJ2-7	CASSLTPTTEQYF	TGTGCCAGTAGTCTGACCCCGACTACCGAGCAGTACTTC
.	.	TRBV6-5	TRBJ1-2	CASSYPGGSGYTF	TGTGCCAGCAGTTACCCTGGGGGGTCTGGCTACACCTTC
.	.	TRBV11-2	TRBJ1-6	CASSFGWGFDNSPLHF	TGTGCCAGCAGCTTCGGATGGGGGTTTGATAATTCACCCCTCCACTTT
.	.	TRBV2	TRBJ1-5	CASSAVGEGKPQHF	TGTGCCAGCAGTGCTGTGGGCGAAGGGAAGCCCCAGCATTTT
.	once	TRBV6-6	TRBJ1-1	CASSYDGAPRNTEAFF	TGTGCCAGCAGTTACGATGGGGCCCCGAGGAACACTGAAGCTTTCTTT
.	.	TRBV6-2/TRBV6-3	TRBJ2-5	CASSYSKLGTELYF	TGTGCCAGCAGTTACTCGAAGCTCGGGACGGAACTTTACTTC
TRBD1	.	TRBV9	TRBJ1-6	CASSETGENSPLHF	TGTGCCAGCAGCGAGACAGGGGAAAATTCACCCCTCCACTTT
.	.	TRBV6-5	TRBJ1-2	CASSKTANYGYTF	TGTGCCAGCAGTAAAACAGCTAACTATGGCTACACCTTC
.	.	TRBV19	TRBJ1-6	CASSRSTGDYNSPLHF	TGTGCCAGTAGTAGATCTACAGGAGATTATAATTCACCCCTCCACTTT
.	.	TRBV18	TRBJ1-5	CASSHPVDRQPQHF	TGTGCCAGCTCACACCCAGTCGACCGTCAGCCCCAGCATTTT
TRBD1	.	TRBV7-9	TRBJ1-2	CASSTRDRGVEYYGYTF	TGTGCCAGCAGCACCCGGGACAGGGGCGTAGAATACTATGGCTACACCTTC
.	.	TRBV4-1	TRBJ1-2	CASSQGAGTNYGYTF	TGCGCCAGCAGCCAAGGTGCCGGGACTAACTATGGCTACACCTTC
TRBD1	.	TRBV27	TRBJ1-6	CASSLGQGAGWPLHF	TGTGCCAGCAGTTTAGGGCAGGGGGCAGGTTGGCCCCTCCACTTT
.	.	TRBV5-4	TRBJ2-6	CASSFSGTGANVLTF	TGTGCCAGCAGCTTTTCCGGTACTGGGGCCAACGTCCTGACTTTC
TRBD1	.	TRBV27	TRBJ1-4	CASRRWDRDYEKLFF	TGTGCCAGCAGGAGATGGGACAGAGATTATGAAAAACTGTTTTTT
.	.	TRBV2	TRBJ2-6	CASDSSSGANVLTF	TGTGCCAGTGACAGTTCCTCTGGGGCCAACGTCCTGACTTTC
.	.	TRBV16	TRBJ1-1	CASSQSAITEAFF	TGTGCCAGCAGCCAATCGGCGATCACTGAAGCTTTCTTT
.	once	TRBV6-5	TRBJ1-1	CASSPAGQNTEAFF	TGTGCCAGCAGCCCAGCGGGACAAAACACTGAAGCTTTCTTT
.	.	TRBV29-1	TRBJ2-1	CSVEQQGAYNEQFF	TGCAGCGTTGAACAACAGGGAGCCTACAATGAGCAGTTCTTC
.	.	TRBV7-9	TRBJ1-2	CASSSPGLYGYTF	TGTGCCAGCAGCTCCCCCGGCCTCTATGGCTACACCTTC
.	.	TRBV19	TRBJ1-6	CASSDIYNSPLHF	TGTGCCAGTAGCGACATTTATAATTCACCCCTCCACTTT